This T cell receptor beta chain was sequenced during a study of CD4+ T cells in melanoma. Concerning this clone itself: Its specificity is not known.

Study-wide points: Reportedly, melanoma neoantigen-specific CD4+ T cells showed varied differentiation states. CD8+ T cell, macrophage and B cell function reportedly correlated with neoantigen-specific CD4+ T cells.

Clones were sequenced by immunoSEQ multiplex PCR, and TCRdb holds only the in-frame ones, with some missing. The sample has over 14,000 clones; approximately 57% are singletons. This sequence was found in a human donor with melanoma. Sequenced: cells from a culture (not recorded whether cultured in vitro).

The CDR3 loop is CASTKDSNTEAFF. The DNA of the CDR3 is TGCGCCAGCACCAAGGACAGTAACACTGAAGCTTTCTTT. This chain joins TRBV4-1 and TRBJ1-1, with a possible D match to TRBD1 (6 bases). This CDR3 is 13 amino acids long. V lost 7 bases and J 2 bases, leaving 11 bases between the germline ends. Germline V gene lookup returns CDR1 MGHRA and CDR2 YSYEKL.